This T cell receptor beta chain was captured by sequencing in a study of blood T cell repertoires in COVID-19. Germline CDR1 and CDR2: SGHDT and YYEEEE. V shed 2 bases and J shed 0 bases, with 13 bases lying between them. The CDR3 is 16 residues long. Repertoires were generated with immunoSEQ multiplex PCR, while TCRdb's copy carries only in-frame clones and drops some. The sample shows about 300,000 clones, around 88% of them seen only once. The sequencing sample was made of peripheral blood. The sequence derives from a woman in her twenties or thirties who had recovered from COVID-19. The V call is TRBV5-6, the J call TRBJ2-3; D not resolved. The DNA for the CDR3 is TGTGCCAGCAGCTTAGGCAGGTGGGTTAGCACAGATACGCAGTATTTT. Protein sequence: CASSLGRWVSTDTQYF. The full variable domain, with the rest looked up from reference TRBV5-6 and TRBJ2-3, is DAGVTQSPTHLIKTRGQQVTLRCSPKSGHDTVSWYQQALGQGPQFIFQYYEEEERQRGNFPDRFSGHQFPNYSSELNVNALLLGDSALYLCASSLGRWVSTDTQYFGPGTRLTVL.